This T cell receptor (beta chain) was sequenced for a study of identical twins. A word on this clonotype: Its specificity is unknown. The junction differs from germline at one of its ends, possibly a read error.

The CDR3 runs to 11 residues. Germline V gene data show CDR1 as MDHEN and CDR2 as SYDVKM. TCRdb fed the 5' RACE reads into MiXCR, producing one record per CDR3 protein. Of hundreds of thousands of distinct CDR3 sequences listed, 8.6% are singletons. General study results and limits: The same donors were not followed; conclusions instead depended on cross-sectional statistical analysis. Out-of-frame alpha sequences shared by twins showed excess low generation probability.

This sample also appeared in a second study, on yellow fever vaccine responses in identical twins. That source notes: The authors reported partly convergent, partly personalized vaccine responses in identical twins.

The material sequenced was PBMCs. The receptor was isolated from a woman aged 18-29 years in good health. The chain links TRBV28 to TRBJ1-2; D is uncertain. The CDR3 sequence is CASSLIWMASF. The CDR3 region has the DNA TGTGCCAGCAGTTTAATATGGATGGCCTCTTTC.